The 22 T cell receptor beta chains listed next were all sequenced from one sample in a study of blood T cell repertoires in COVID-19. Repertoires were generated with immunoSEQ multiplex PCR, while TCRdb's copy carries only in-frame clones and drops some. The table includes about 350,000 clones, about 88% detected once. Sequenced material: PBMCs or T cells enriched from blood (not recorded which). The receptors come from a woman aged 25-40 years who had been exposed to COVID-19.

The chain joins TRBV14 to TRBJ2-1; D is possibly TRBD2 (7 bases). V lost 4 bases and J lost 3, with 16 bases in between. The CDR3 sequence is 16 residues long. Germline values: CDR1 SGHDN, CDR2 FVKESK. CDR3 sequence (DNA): TGTGCCAGCAGCCGGGGGGGGCAACAGCTCTACAATGAGCAGTTCTTC. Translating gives CASSRGGQQLYNEQFF.

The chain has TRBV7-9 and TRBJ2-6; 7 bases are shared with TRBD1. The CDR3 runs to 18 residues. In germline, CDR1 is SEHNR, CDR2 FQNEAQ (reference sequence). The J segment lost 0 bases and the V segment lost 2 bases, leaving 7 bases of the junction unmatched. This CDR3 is CASSLTGTASSGANVLTF. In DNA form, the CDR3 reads TGTGCCAGCAGCTTAACCGGGACAGCCAGCTCTGGGGCCAACGTCCTGACTTTC.

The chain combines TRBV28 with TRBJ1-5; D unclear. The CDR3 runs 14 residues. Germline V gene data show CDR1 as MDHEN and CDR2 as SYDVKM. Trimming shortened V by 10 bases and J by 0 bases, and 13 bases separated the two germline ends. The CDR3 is CATRGESSNQPQHF. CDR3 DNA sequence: TGTGCCACCCGCGGGGAGAGTAGCAATCAGCCCCAGCATTTT.

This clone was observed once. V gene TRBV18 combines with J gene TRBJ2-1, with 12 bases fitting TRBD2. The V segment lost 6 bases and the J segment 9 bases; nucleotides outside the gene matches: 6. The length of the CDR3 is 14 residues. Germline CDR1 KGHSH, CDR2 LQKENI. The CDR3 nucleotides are TGTGCCAGCTCCCGGACTAGCGGGATAGGTGAGCAGTTCTTC. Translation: CASSRTSGIGEQFF.

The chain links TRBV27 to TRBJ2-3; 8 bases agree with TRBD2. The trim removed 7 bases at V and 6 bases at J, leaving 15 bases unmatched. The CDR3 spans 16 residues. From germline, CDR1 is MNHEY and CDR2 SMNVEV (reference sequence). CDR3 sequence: CASTSLVSGGPDTQYF. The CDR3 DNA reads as TGTGCCAGCACCTCCCTTGTATCGGGAGGGCCCGATACGCAGTATTTT.

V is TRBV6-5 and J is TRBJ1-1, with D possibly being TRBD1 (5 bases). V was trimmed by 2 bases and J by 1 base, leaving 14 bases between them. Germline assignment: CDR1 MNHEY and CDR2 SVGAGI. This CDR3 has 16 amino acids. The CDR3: CASSYPTVGGNTEAFF. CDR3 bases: TGTGCCAGCAGTTACCCCACCGTGGGGGGGAACACTGAAGCTTTCTTT.

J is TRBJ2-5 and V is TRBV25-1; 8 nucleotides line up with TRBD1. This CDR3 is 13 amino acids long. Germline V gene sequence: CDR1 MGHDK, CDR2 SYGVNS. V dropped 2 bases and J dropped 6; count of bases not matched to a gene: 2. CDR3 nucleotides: TGTGCCAGCAGTGAACAGGGGGCAAAGACCCAGTACTTC. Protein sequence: CASSEQGAKTQYF.

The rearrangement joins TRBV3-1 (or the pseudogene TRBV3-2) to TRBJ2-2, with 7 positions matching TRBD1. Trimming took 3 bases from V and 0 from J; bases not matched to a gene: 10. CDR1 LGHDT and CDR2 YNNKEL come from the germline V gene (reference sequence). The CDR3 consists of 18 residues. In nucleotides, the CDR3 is TGTGCCAGCAGCCACTTGGGACAGCTTTCTCCGAACACCGGGGAGCTGTTTTTT. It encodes CASSHLGQLSPNTGELFF.

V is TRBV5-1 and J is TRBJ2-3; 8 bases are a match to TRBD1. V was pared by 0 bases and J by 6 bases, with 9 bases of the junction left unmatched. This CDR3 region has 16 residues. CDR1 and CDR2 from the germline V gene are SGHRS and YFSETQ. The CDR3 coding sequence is TGCGCCAGCAGCTTGGGTCAGGGGGCAGCTGTGGATACGCAGTATTTT. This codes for CASSLGQGAAVDTQYF.

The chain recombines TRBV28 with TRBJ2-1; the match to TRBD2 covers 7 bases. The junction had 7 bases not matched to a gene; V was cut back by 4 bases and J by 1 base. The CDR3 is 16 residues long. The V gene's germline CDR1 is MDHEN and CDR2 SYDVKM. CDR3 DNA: TGTGCCAGCAGTTCACCCGCGGGAGTATCCTACAATGAGCAGTTCTTC. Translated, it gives CASSSPAGVSYNEQFF.

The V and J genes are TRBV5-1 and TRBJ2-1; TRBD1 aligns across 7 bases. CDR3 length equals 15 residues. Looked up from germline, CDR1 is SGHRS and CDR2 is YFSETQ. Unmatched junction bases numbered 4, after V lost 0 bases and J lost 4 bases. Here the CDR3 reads CASSLEGGAYNEQFF. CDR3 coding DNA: TGCGCCAGCAGCTTGGAAGGGGGCGCGTACAATGAGCAGTTCTTC.

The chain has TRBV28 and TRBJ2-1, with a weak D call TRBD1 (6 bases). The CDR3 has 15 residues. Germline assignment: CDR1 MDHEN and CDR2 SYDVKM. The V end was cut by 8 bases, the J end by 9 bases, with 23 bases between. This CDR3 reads CASSPYPGNRAEQFF. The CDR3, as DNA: TGTGCCAGCTCCCCCTACCCAGGGAACAGGGCTGAGCAGTTCTTC. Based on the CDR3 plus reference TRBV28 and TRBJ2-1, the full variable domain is DVKVTQSSRYLVKRTGEKVFLECVQDMDHENMFWYRQDPGLGLRLIYFSYDVKMKEKGDIPEGYSVSREKKERFSLILESASTNQTSMYLCASSPYPGNRAEQFFGPGTRLTVL.

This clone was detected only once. The CDR3 DNA is TGCGCCAGCAGCTTGGCCCTACTAATAGCGGGAGACACCGGGGAGCTGTTTTTT. This encodes CASSLALLIAGDTGELFF. The gene calls are TRBV5-1 and TRBJ2-2; 9 nucleotides line up with TRBD2. CDR3 length equals 18 residues. V lost 0 bases to trimming and J lost 3 bases; unmatched junction nucleotides: 9. Germline assignment: CDR1 SGHRS and CDR2 YFSETQ.

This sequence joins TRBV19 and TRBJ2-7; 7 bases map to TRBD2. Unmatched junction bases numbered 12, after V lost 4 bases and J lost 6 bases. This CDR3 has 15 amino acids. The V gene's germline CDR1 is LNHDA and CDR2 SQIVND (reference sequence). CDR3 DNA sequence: TGTGCCAGTAGTAAGGCTAGCGGCGAAGGGCTCGAGCAGTACTTC. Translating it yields CASSKASGEGLEQYF.

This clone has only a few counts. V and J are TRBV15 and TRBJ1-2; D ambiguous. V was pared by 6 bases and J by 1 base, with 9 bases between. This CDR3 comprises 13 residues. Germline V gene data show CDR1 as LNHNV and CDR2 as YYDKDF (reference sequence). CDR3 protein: CATSREVNYGYTF. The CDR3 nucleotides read TGTGCCACCAGTAGGGAGGTTAACTATGGCTACACCTTC.

The CDR3 nucleotides are TGTGCCAGCAGTGATTGGTCCGGAGGCGGCTACACCTTC. This sequence encodes CASSDWSGGGYTF. The chain joins TRBV2 to TRBJ1-2; no clear D gene. Trimming removed 3 bases from V and 8 bases from J, with 13 bases in between. CDR3 length: 13 amino acids. CDR1 and CDR2 from the germline V gene are SNHLY and FYNNEI.

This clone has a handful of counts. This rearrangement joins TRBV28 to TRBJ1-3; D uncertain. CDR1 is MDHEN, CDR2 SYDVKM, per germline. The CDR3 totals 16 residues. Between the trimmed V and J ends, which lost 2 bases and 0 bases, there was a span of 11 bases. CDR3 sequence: CASSLGQVRSGNTIYF. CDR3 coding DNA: TGTGCCAGCAGTTTAGGGCAGGTTCGCTCTGGAAACACCATATATTTT.

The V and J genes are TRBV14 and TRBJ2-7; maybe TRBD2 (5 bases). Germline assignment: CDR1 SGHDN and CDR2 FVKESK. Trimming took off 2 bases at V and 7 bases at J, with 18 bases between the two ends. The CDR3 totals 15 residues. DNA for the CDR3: TGTGCCAGCAGCCAATTCGGGGAGAAAGCTACTGAGCAGTACTTC. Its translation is CASSQFGEKATEQYF.

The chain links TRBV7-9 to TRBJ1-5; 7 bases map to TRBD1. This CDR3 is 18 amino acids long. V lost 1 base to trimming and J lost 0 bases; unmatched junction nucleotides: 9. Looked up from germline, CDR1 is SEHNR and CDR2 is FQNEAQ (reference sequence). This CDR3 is CASSLGAGTEDSNQPQHF. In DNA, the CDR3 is TGTGCCAGCAGCTTAGGGGCCGGGACAGAGGATAGCAATCAGCCCCAGCATTTT.

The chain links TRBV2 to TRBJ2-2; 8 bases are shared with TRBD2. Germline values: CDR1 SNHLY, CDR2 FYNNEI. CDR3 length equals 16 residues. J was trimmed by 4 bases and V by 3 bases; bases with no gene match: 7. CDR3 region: CASSEGLVTGTGELFF. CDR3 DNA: TGTGCCAGCAGTGAGGGACTAGTGACGGGCACCGGGGAGCTGTTTTTT.

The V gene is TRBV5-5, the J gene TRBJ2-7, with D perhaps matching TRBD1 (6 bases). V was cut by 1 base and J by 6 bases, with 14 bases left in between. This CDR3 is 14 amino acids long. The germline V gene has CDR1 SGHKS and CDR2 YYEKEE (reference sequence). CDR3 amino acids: CASSLSGDVGEQYF. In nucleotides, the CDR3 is TGTGCCAGCAGCTTGTCAGGGGATGTAGGCGAGCAGTACTTC.

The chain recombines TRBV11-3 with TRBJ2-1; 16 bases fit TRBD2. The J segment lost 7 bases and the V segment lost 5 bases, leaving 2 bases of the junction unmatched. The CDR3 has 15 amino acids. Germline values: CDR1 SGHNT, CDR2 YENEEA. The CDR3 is CASSGTSGRANEQFF. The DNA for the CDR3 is TGTGCCAGCAGCGGGACTAGCGGGAGGGCTAATGAGCAGTTCTTC.